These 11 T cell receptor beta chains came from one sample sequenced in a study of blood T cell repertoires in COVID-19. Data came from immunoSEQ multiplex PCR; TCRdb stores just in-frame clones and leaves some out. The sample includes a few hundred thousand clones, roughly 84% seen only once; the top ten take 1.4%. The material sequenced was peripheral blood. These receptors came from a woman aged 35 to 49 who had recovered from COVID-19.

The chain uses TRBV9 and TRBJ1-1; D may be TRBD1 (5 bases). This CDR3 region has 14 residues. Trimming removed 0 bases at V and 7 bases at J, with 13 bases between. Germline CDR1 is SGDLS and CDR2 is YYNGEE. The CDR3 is CASSVDTDRSEAFF. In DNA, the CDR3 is TGTGCCAGCAGCGTAGATACTGACAGAAGTGAAGCTTTCTTT.

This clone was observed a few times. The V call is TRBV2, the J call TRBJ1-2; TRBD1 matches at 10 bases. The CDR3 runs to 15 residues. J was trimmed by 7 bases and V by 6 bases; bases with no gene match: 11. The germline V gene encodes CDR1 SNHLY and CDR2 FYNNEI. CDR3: CASRRGDRGSTGYTF. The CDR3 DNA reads TGTGCCAGCAGGAGAGGGGACAGGGGCTCAACTGGCTACACCTTC. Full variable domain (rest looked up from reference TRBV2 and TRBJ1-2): EPEVTQTPSHQVTQMGQEVILRCVPISNHLYFYWYRQILGQKVEFLVSFYNNEISEKSEIFDDQFSVERPDGSNFTLKIRSTKLEDSAMYFCASRRGDRGSTGYTFGSGTRLTVV.

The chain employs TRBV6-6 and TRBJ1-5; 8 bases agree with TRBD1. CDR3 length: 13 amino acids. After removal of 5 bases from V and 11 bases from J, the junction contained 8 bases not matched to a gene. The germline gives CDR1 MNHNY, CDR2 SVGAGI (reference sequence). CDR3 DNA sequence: TGTGCCAGCAGTCCAGGGACAGGAAGGGCCCAGCATTTT. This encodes CASSPGTGRAQHF.

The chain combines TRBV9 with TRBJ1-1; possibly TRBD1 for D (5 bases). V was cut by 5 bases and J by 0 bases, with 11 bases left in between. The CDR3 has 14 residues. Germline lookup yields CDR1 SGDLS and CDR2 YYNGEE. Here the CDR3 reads CASSRTSMNTEAFF. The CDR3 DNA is TGTGCCAGCAGTAGGACATCGATGAACACTGAAGCTTTCTTT.

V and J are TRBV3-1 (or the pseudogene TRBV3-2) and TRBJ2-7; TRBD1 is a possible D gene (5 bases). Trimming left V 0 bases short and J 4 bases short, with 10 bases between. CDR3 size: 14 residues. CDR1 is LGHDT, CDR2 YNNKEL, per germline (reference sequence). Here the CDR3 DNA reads TGTGCCAGCAGCCAAGAGACAGCTAGTTACGAGCAGTACTTC. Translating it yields CASSQETASYEQYF.

CDR3 loop: CASSFVGRGLGPSPLHF. CDR3 DNA: TGTGCCAGCAGCTTCGTAGGCAGGGGGTTGGGTCCTTCACCCCTCCACTTT. The V gene is TRBV11-2, the J gene TRBJ1-6; 7 bases match TRBD1. V lost 3 bases to trimming and J lost 9 bases; unmatched junction nucleotides: 14. From germline, CDR1 is SGHAT and CDR2 FQNNGV. CDR3 length equals 17 residues.

This CDR3 is CAKSSLKSTDTQYF. DNA of the CDR3: TGTGCCAAAAGTAGTCTTAAGAGCACAGATACGCAGTATTTT. The rearrangement links TRBV19 to TRBJ2-3, with no clear D. The ends were cut back, 10 bases at V and 0 bases at J, with 14 bases in the middle. From germline, CDR1 is LNHDA and CDR2 SQIVND (reference sequence). The CDR3 length is 14 residues.

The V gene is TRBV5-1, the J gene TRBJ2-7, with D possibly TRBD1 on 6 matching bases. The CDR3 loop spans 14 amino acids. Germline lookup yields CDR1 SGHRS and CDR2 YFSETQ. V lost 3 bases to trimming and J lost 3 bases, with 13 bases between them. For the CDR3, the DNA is TGCGCCAGCAGCTCGGACAGTAATAGCTACGAGCAGTACTTC. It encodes CASSSDSNSYEQYF.

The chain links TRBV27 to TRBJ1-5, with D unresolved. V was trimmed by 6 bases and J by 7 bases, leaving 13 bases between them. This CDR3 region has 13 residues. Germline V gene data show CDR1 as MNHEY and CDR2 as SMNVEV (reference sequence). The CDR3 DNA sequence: TGTGCCAGCAGCGCGGGTTTTGGACAGCCCCAGCATTTT. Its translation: CASSAGFGQPQHF.

CDR3 region: CASSLGGSSYNSPLHF. The CDR3 nucleotides read TGTGCCAGCAGCTTAGGGGGCAGCTCCTATAATTCACCCCTCCACTTT. The genes are TRBV7-9 and TRBJ1-6; the D gene is possibly TRBD1 (5 bases). CDR3 size: 16 residues. V was cut by 1 base and J by 0 bases, with 7 bases left in between. The germline V gene has CDR1 SEHNR and CDR2 FQNEAQ (reference sequence).

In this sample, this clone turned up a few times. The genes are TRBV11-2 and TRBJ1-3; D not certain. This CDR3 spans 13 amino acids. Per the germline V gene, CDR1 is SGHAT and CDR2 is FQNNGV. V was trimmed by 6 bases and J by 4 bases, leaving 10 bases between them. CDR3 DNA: TGTGCCAGCAGTGAATCAAGCGGAAACACCATATATTTT. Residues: CASSESSGNTIYF.